The 8 T cell receptor beta chains given below trace back to one sample, sequenced in a study of blood T cells in healthy people across ages. Primers used in a second PCR of roughly 6 to 11 cycles were a sample-barcoded 5' primer and a J-beta primer mix. From the 5' RACE reads, TCRdb called clonotypes with MiXCR, one entry per CDR3 protein. Of approximately 800,000 distinct CDR3 sequences in the sample, 20% to 25% are singletons; the top ten hold under 4.5%. These data are also associated with another study on T cells of mothers and their children.

Source material: blood. These receptors were obtained from a boy between 5 and 17 years old in good health.

The V call is TRBV6-1, the J call TRBJ1-4, with 8 nucleotides matching TRBD1. Looked up from germline, CDR1 is MNHNS and CDR2 is SASEGT. J was trimmed by 6 bases and V by 7 bases; bases with no gene match: 19. The CDR3 totals 18 residues. The CDR3 coding sequence is TGTGCCAGCAAACCTTACTTATTCGGTGAGACAGGGGATGAAAAACTGTTTTTT. The encoded protein is CASKPYLFGETGDEKLFF.

This clonotype was counted only a few times. V gene TRBV19 combines with J gene TRBJ1-1, with D unresolved. CDR3 length: 13 amino acids. Germline values: CDR1 LNHDA, CDR2 SQIVND (reference sequence). V was cut by 5 bases and J by 5 bases, with 12 bases left in between. DNA of the CDR3: TGTGCCAGTAGTTTCGTGGGAGGAACTGAAGCTTTCTTT. Its translation: CASSFVGGTEAFF.

This clonotype is a singleton in its sample. At one end, the junction sequence differs from germline, possibly due to a read error. V is TRBV7-9 and J is TRBJ2-2; either TRBD1 or TRBD2 may supply D (5 bases each). Germline V gene sequence: CDR1 SEHNR, CDR2 FQNEAQ (reference sequence). The CDR3 sequence is 16 residues long. CDR3: CASSLKGGRLAGDLFF. DNA of the CDR3: TGTGCCAGCAGCTTAAAAGGCGGTAGACTCGCCGGGGACCTGTTTTTT.

This clonotype was recorded a few times. V is TRBV4-1 and J is TRBJ2-3, with a weak D call TRBD2 (7 bases). CDR3 size: 15 residues. The V and J ends lost 4 bases and 6 bases respectively, with 17 bases between them. Germline values: CDR1 MGHRA, CDR2 YSYEKL. The CDR3 nucleotides read TGCGCCAGCAGCCTCCAGAGGGGGGGAAGGGATACGCAGTATTTT. This translates into CASSLQRGGRDTQYF.

In its sample, this clonotype was seen a few times. This chain uses TRBV27 with TRBJ2-4; D remains unclear. Trimming shortened V by 6 bases and J by 0 bases, and 9 bases separated the two germline ends. The V gene's germline CDR1 is MNHEY and CDR2 SMNVEV (reference sequence). The CDR3 runs to 14 residues. The CDR3 reads CASSNRLAKNIQYF. In nucleotides, the CDR3 is TGTGCCAGCAGCAACCGATTAGCCAAAAACATTCAGTACTTC.

This clonotype was detected only a few times. This chain joins TRBV2 and TRBJ2-7; D call uncertain. V was cut by 6 bases and J by 2 bases, with 8 bases left in between. The CDR3 runs 12 residues. The germline gives CDR1 SNHLY, CDR2 FYNNEI. CDR3 sequence: CASRETTYEQYF. The CDR3, as DNA: TGTGCCAGCAGGGAGACCACCTACGAGCAGTACTTC.

The rearrangement links TRBV28 to TRBJ2-2, with 8 bases lining up with TRBD2. The germline gives CDR1 MDHEN, CDR2 SYDVKM. The J segment lost 1 base and the V segment lost 5 bases, leaving 3 bases of the junction unmatched. CDR3 size: 15 residues. The CDR3 DNA is TGTGCCAGCAGTGACGGGACTAGGAACACCGGGGAGCTGTTTTTT. Amino acids: CASSDGTRNTGELFF.

This clonotype was seen only a few times. At one boundary the junction diverges from the germline segment, which might be a read error. The chain carries TRBV20-1 and TRBJ1-1; the match to TRBD1 covers 8 bases. The CDR3 runs 16 residues. Germline CDR1 is DFQATT and CDR2 is SNEGSKA (reference sequence). This chain's CDR3 is CSARDPQGAGNTEALF. The CDR3 region has the DNA TGCAGTGCTAGAGACCCTCAGGGGGCTGGGAACACTGAAGCTCTCTTT.